The 25 T cell receptor beta chains in this list originate from one sample, sequenced in a study of T cell responses to AZD1222 COVID-19 vaccine. TCRdb's table, derived via immunoSEQ multiplex PCR, lists solely in-frame clones and lacks some. The sample lists 55,000 to 90,000 clones, approximately 80% seen once, with around 5% in the top ten. Here the sequenced sample was peripheral blood, taken on day 0 of AZD1222 vaccination. All receptors come from an adult in good health.

This clone was seen a few times. V and J are TRBV4-2 and TRBJ2-1; 8 bases line up with TRBD2. This CDR3 spans 16 amino acids. Trimming took 0 bases from V and 3 from J; bases not matched to a gene: 4. CDR1 is LGHNA and CDR2 is YNFKEQ in the germline V gene. The CDR3 sequence is CASSQERGANYNEQFF. CDR3 coding DNA: TGTGCCAGCAGCCAAGAGCGGGGGGCTAACTACAATGAGCAGTTCTTC.

The V gene is TRBV27, the J gene TRBJ1-5; tentative D call: TRBD1 (5 bases). CDR3 length: 14 amino acids. Germline V gene lookup returns CDR1 MNHEY and CDR2 SMNVEV (reference sequence). Trimming took off 1 base at V and 4 bases at J, with 8 bases between the two ends. CDR3 in DNA: TGTGCCAGCAGTTTATGGGCAGGGAATCAGCCCCAGCATTTT. Its translation is CASSLWAGNQPQHF.

The V call is TRBV11-2, the J call TRBJ1-2, with D perhaps matching TRBD1 (6 bases). Trimming cost V 1 base and J 4 bases, with 13 bases left between them. The germline V gene has CDR1 SGHAT and CDR2 FQNNGV. The CDR3 is 15 residues long. The CDR3 loop reads CASSLASTGIYGYTF. CDR3 coding DNA: TGTGCCAGCAGCTTAGCCTCAACAGGGATCTATGGCTACACCTTC.

The genes are TRBV28 and TRBJ2-7; D unresolved. This CDR3 spans 13 amino acids. The V gene's germline CDR1 is MDHEN and CDR2 SYDVKM. V was pared by 7 bases and J by 1 base, with 11 bases between. CDR3 DNA: TGTGCCAGCACCTGGAGTGTTTCCTACGAGCAGTACTTC. Translated, it gives CASTWSVSYEQYF.

The CDR3 DNA sequence: TGTGCCAGCAGGGCACAGTGGGCAGCTTTCTTT. Its translation is CASRAQWAAFF. This sequence joins TRBV28 and TRBJ1-1, with D uncertain. Germline V gives CDR1 MDHEN, CDR2 SYDVKM. Trimming removed 6 bases from V and 10 bases from J, with 12 bases in between. This CDR3 is built from 11 residues. The full variable domain, completed using reference TRBV28 and TRBJ1-1, is DVKVTQSSRYLVKRTGEKVFLECVQDMDHENMFWYRQDPGLGLRLIYFSYDVKMKEKGDIPEGYSVSREKKERFSLILESASTNQTSMYLCASRAQWAAFFGQGTRLTVV.

V usage is TRBV5-1 and J usage is TRBJ2-7; D unclear. Germline assignment: CDR1 SGHRS and CDR2 YFSETQ. This CDR3 is built from 13 residues. The V end lost 0 bases, the J end lost 7 bases, and 11 bases lay between the germline ends. CDR3 in DNA: TGCGCCAGCAGCTTGGACACCTTCGGGGAGCAGTACTTC. Translated, it gives CASSLDTFGEQYF. Variable domain in full (rest from reference TRBV5-1 and TRBJ2-7): KAGVTQTPRYLIKTRGQQVTLSCSPISGHRSVSWYQQTPGQGLQFLFEYFSETQRNKGNFPGRFSGRQFSNSRSEMNVSTLELGDSALYLCASSLDTFGEQYFGPGTRLTVT.

This clone is a singleton in its sample. Here the CDR3 DNA reads TGTGCCAGCAGTTTAACGACAGGGCTGTTTTCGATTACAGATACGCAGTATTTT. Its translation: CASSLTTGLFSITDTQYF. The chain links TRBV27 to TRBJ2-3, with TRBD1 matching over 7 bases. The CDR3 has 18 residues. Germline CDR1 MNHEY, CDR2 SMNVEV (reference sequence). After removal of 2 bases from V and 3 bases from J, the junction contained 14 bases not matched to a gene.

V gene TRBV5-1 combines with J gene TRBJ2-2, with 13 bases lining up with TRBD2. Germline CDR1 is SGHRS and CDR2 is YFSETQ. This CDR3 region has 18 residues. Trimming cost V 3 bases and J 5 bases; bases outside gene matches: 10. Written as DNA, the CDR3 is TGCGCCAGCAGCTCTAAAACTAGCGGGGGGGCCCGGACCGGGGAGCTGTTTTTT. This codes for CASSSKTSGGARTGELFF. Variable domain in full (rest from reference TRBV5-1 and TRBJ2-2): KAGVTQTPRYLIKTRGQQVTLSCSPISGHRSVSWYQQTPGQGLQFLFEYFSETQRNKGNFPGRFSGRQFSNSRSEMNVSTLELGDSALYLCASSSKTSGGARTGELFFGEGSRLTVL.

The rearrangement links TRBV7-2 to TRBJ1-6; 7 bases map to TRBD1. Losses at the gene ends were 5 bases for V and 10 bases for J; bases not matched to a gene: 11. Germline V lookup: CDR1 SGHTA, CDR2 FQGNSA. This CDR3 is 15 amino acids long. Written as DNA, the CDR3 is TGTGCCAGCAGCCCCAGCGGAGGGGGCGGATCACCCCTCCACTTT. Amino acids: CASSPSGGGGSPLHF.

The chain combines TRBV11-2 with TRBJ2-2, with TRBD2 as a possible D gene (9 bases). CDR1 is SGHAT, CDR2 FQNNGV, per germline. CDR3 length: 17 amino acids. Trimming removed 5 bases from V and 4 bases from J, with 20 bases in between. The CDR3 is CASSPRGLAGSTGELFF. In DNA, the CDR3 is TGTGCCAGCAGCCCCAGGGGGCTAGCGGGGTCCACCGGGGAGCTGTTTTTT.

The sample holds one count of this clone. The chain links TRBV13 to TRBJ2-1, with TRBD1 identical over 11 bases. J gave up 2 bases and V 5 bases, and 5 bases lay outside the gene matches. The CDR3 has 16 amino acids. Germline lookup yields CDR1 PRHDT and CDR2 FYEKMQ (reference sequence). The CDR3 loop reads CASSNRDRGAYNEQFF. CDR3 DNA sequence: TGTGCCAGCAGCAACAGGGACAGGGGGGCCTACAATGAGCAGTTCTTC.

This chain links TRBV10-3 with TRBJ2-7, with a tentative D call TRBD1 (5 bases). The CDR3 extends over 13 amino acids. Trimming stripped 4 bases from V and 12 bases from J, with 19 bases between. Germline CDR1 and CDR2: ENHRY and SYGVKD. The CDR3 here is CAISAQGEDHPYF. The CDR3 region has the DNA TGTGCCATCAGTGCGCAGGGCGAAGATCATCCGTACTTC.

This sequence joins TRBV7-2 and TRBJ1-4; 9 nucleotides line up with TRBD1. Per germline, CDR1 SGHTA and CDR2 FQGNSA. V dropped 1 base and J dropped 7; count of bases not matched to a gene: 13. This CDR3 has 18 amino acids. The CDR3 loop is CASSLEPPRTGELEKLFF. The CDR3 DNA is TGTGCCAGCAGCTTAGAACCCCCTAGGACAGGGGAACTTGAAAAACTGTTTTTT.

The chain employs TRBV11-2 and TRBJ2-5; TRBD1 aligns across 7 bases. V lost 5 bases to trimming and J lost 5 bases; unmatched junction nucleotides: 8. The CDR3 is 14 amino acids. CDR1 is SGHAT and CDR2 is FQNNGV in the germline V gene. The CDR3 nucleotides are TGTGCCAGCAGCCAGCGACAGGGAGTGGAGACCCAGTACTTC. It yields the protein CASSQRQGVETQYF. Full variable domain (missing parts from reference TRBV11-2 and TRBJ2-5): EAGVAQSPRYKIIEKRQSVAFWCNPISGHATLYWYQQILGQGPKLLIQFQNNGVVDDSQLPKDRFSAERLKGVDSTLKIQPAKLEDSAVYLCASSQRQGVETQYFGPGTRLLVL.

The chain employs TRBV27 and TRBJ2-5; 7 positions agree with TRBD2. CDR1 and CDR2 (germline): MNHEY, SMNVEV (reference sequence). The CDR3 has 14 residues. Trimming took 6 bases from V and 0 from J; bases not matched to a gene: 4. CDR3 amino acids: CASRPLANQETQYF. As DNA, the CDR3 is TGTGCCAGCAGACCACTAGCGAACCAAGAGACCCAGTACTTC.

J is TRBJ2-1 and V is TRBV4-2; D possibly corresponds to TRBD2 (6 bases). The CDR3 sequence is 14 residues long. V lost 2 bases and J 8 bases, leaving 13 bases between the germline ends. CDR1 is LGHNA, CDR2 YNFKEQ, per germline. CDR3 protein: CASSQFSGRDEQFF. The CDR3 DNA reads TGTGCCAGCAGCCAATTTAGCGGCAGGGATGAGCAGTTCTTC.

The chain recombines TRBV25-1 with TRBJ1-1, with unresolved D. CDR3 length equals 14 residues. V was cut by 0 bases and J by 1 base, with 6 bases left in between. Germline values: CDR1 MGHDK, CDR2 SYGVNS. The CDR3 DNA reads TGTGCCAGCAGTGAATACTCGGGGAACACTGAAGCTTTCTTT. Its protein product is CASSEYSGNTEAFF.

This chain connects TRBV2 to TRBJ1-3; D is perhaps TRBD1 (5 bases). Trimming removed 2 bases at V and 10 bases at J, with 12 bases between. The germline gives CDR1 SNHLY, CDR2 FYNNEI. The CDR3 totals 13 residues. CDR3 nucleotide sequence: TGTGCCAGCAGTGAAAGGGGACGGCAGACCATATATTTT. It encodes CASSERGRQTIYF.

The chain joins TRBV27 to TRBJ2-7; 9 positions agree with TRBD1. CDR1 is MNHEY, CDR2 SMNVEV, per germline (reference sequence). The junction had 4 bases not matched to a gene; V was cut back by 4 bases and J by 0 bases. The CDR3 is made up of 15 amino acids. The CDR3 DNA reads TGTGCCAGCAGTTCCCCGGGACAGGGCTCCTACGAGCAGTACTTC. Amino acids: CASSSPGQGSYEQYF.

V is TRBV7-2 and J is TRBJ2-4; no clear D. The V and J ends lost 5 bases and 7 bases respectively, with 15 bases between them. The length of the CDR3 is 14 residues. From germline, CDR1 is SGHTA and CDR2 FQGNSA. The CDR3 loop reads CASSLQRAPNIQYF. CDR3 DNA sequence: TGTGCCAGCAGCCTTCAACGGGCTCCGAACATTCAGTACTTC.

This chain joins TRBV7-8 and TRBJ2-7; TRBD1 aligns across 7 bases. The V and J ends lost 4 bases and 1 base, in that order; junction bases with no gene match: 7. CDR1 SGHVS and CDR2 FQNEAQ come from the germline V gene. This CDR3 is 15 amino acids long. CDR3 in DNA: TGTGCCAGCAGCTCACGACAGGGCCCATCCTACGAGCAGTACTTC. Encoded protein: CASSSRQGPSYEQYF. The full variable domain, rest sourced from reference TRBV7-8 and TRBJ2-7, is GAGVSQSPRYKVAKRGQDVALRCDPISGHVSLFWYQQALGQGPEFLTYFQNEAQLDKSGLPSDRFFAERPEGSVSTLKIQRTQQEDSAVYLCASSSRQGPSYEQYFGPGTRLTVT.

The V gene is TRBV9, the J gene TRBJ1-3; 10 nucleotides line up with TRBD1. The CDR3 sequence is 14 residues long. V trimming: 3 bases; J trimming: 3 bases; junction bases outside the gene matches: 0. Germline CDR1 is SGDLS and CDR2 is YYNGEE. CDR3 residues: CASSGTGGGNTIYF. In nucleotides, the CDR3 is TGTGCCAGCAGCGGGACAGGGGGTGGAAACACCATATATTTT.

The chain recombines TRBV10-3 with TRBJ2-7; D might be TRBD1 or TRBD2, each matching 7 bases. The CDR3 contains 14 residues. Germline values: CDR1 ENHRY, CDR2 SYGVKD. The V and J ends lost 11 bases and 2 bases respectively, with 19 bases between them. In nucleotides, the CDR3 is TGTGCCGCCCAGGGGGGGCTCCATACCTACGAGCAGTACTTC. It yields the protein CAAQGGLHTYEQYF.

This clone was found once. The chain recombines TRBV5-1 with TRBJ2-7, with D perhaps matching TRBD1 (5 bases). Germline V gene lookup returns CDR1 SGHRS and CDR2 YFSETQ. Trimming removed 4 bases at V and 3 bases at J, with 8 bases between. The CDR3 sequence is 12 residues long. As DNA, the CDR3 is TGCGCCAGCAGCCGTGACAGCTACGAGCAGTACTTC. This gives the protein CASSRDSYEQYF.

CDR3 amino acids: CASSQGLAGGVTDTQYF. The CDR3 DNA follows: TGCGCCAGCAGCCAAGGACTAGCGGGGGGAGTCACAGATACGCAGTATTTT. The chain uses TRBV5-1 and TRBJ2-3; 14 bases agree with TRBD2. Germline V lookup: CDR1 SGHRS, CDR2 YFSETQ. V was pared by 4 bases and J by 2 bases, with 6 bases of the junction left unmatched. The CDR3 runs to 17 residues.